Below are 4 T cell receptor beta chains sequenced from a single sample in a study of shared clonotypes between healthy human individuals. Only in-frame clones appear in the TCRdb table, and some are missing; sequencing was by immunoSEQ multiplex PCR. Among 450,000 to 500,000 clones listed, around 85% were seen once. Input material: PBMCs. Every receptor here comes from a woman in her 40s in good health. Some clones in this sample may be carry-over from other donors' samples.

This sequence joins TRBV6-5 and TRBJ2-7; weak D call: TRBD1 (5 bases). Germline CDR1 MNHEY, CDR2 SVGAGI. This CDR3 is 12 amino acids long. V lost 6 bases and J lost 6, with 12 bases in between. The CDR3 sequence: CASRLPRGEQYF. CDR3 nucleotide sequence: TGTGCCAGCAGACTACCTAGGGGCGAGCAGTACTTC.

The chain has TRBV27 and TRBJ2-7; D is undetermined. V lost 4 bases to trimming and J lost 6 bases, with 13 bases between them. The V gene's germline CDR1 is MNHEY and CDR2 SMNVEV (reference sequence). CDR3 length equals 13 residues. In nucleotides, the CDR3 is TGTGCCAGCAGTTCCCCGATGGGCGCCGAGCAGTACTTC. Its translation: CASSSPMGAEQYF.

Remarks on this clone: At one end, the junction sequence differs from germline, possibly due to a read error. The chain couples TRBV6-1 to TRBJ1-2, with D maybe TRBD1 (6 bases). The germline V gene has CDR1 MNHNS and CDR2 SASEGT. The CDR3 is 13 residues long. CDR3 sequence reads: CAISSDRNYGYTF. CDR3 in DNA: TGTGCCATCAGTTCGGACAGAAACTATGGCTACACCTTC.

The table lists this clone with many counts. The chain couples TRBV5-4 to TRBJ2-7; D is perhaps TRBD2 (6 bases). CDR3 size: 14 residues. Deletions cut 4 bases from V and 1 base from J, with 12 bases between. CDR1 is SGHNT and CDR2 is YYREEE in the germline V gene (reference sequence). CDR3 DNA: TGTGCCAGCAGCGCCCATGGAGGGTCCTACGAGCAGTACTTC. Its translation: CASSAHGGSYEQYF.